This T cell receptor beta chain was found in a study of cytomegalovirus exposure and HLA in healthy donors (dated by TCRdb to about 2017). With respect to the entire study: An earlier analysis of more than 550 of the donors reported roughly 300 Gb of sequence data and around 120 million unique TCR beta sequences obtained from roughly 180 million T cells. Around 320 gigabases of sequencing data and approximately 80 million unique TCR sequences were included in an early release covering 550 to 800 HLA-typed donors. Among the roughly 410 genotyped donors, approximately 81% belonged to the genetic ancestry cluster associated with self-reported Caucasian donors. The study was designed to test whether signatures of past pathogen exposure could be identified by cataloging public T cell receptors. Using immunosequencing, the study profiled T cell repertoires from about 620 subjects and related those repertoires to cytomegalovirus serostatus. Along with the approximately 600-subject first cohort, a separate validation cohort of roughly 110 different subjects was used. The study combined high-throughput TCR immunosequencing, statistical association of individual TCRs with disease status, and machine learning to predict cytomegalovirus infection status. To study patterns of TCR occurrence, a later analysis re-analyzed previously published TCR beta repertoires from several hundred donors and added high-resolution HLA genotyping. The later analysis used no new phenotypic data to find candidate immune exposures, relying instead on TCR beta sequences and their occurrence across donors. An earlier analysis of around 540 of the donors applied high-throughput TCR beta sequencing to assess whether each TCR beta V gene segment acted as functional or pseudogenic. Alongside the repertoire data, information on donor age, sex, ethnicity and CMV serostatus was compiled. A later genetic analysis used genome-wide SNP genotypes for about 65% of the roughly 700 donors, treating that subset as a discovery cohort. All discovery cohort repertoires had been generated on a single sequencing platform. HLA typing covered class I and class II loci at four-digit resolution. The number of donors typed differed by locus, with roughly 629-640 for A, B, C, DRB1 and DQB1, roughly 520 for DQA1, approximately 580 for DPA1, and over 400 for DPB1. About 5 DR-DQ haplotypes were handled as single units for association and clustering, since linkage in the cohort was strong. On average, 235,054 unique TCR beta nucleotide sequences were sequenced per donor among 398 genotyped donors of the cohort, with 15% to 20% of those sequences being non-productive.

The library was generated by the immunoSEQ multiplex PCR assay. The multiplex PCR relied on a mix of 60 forward primers for TCR Vbeta segments and 13 reverse primers for TCR Jbeta segments. The CDR3 region of rearranged TCR beta genes was amplified from genomic DNA by a multiplex PCR assay. Amplified TCR beta libraries were sequenced as 87-base-pair reads on the Illumina HiSeq System. On the authors' methods: In a later analysis, tens of millions of unique TCR beta chains were counted across the approximately 640 repertoires, and roughly 11 million of these chains were shared by at least two donors. To remove PCR and sequencing errors, raw reads were error-corrected and collapsed into unique sequences using a nearest-neighbor algorithm that merged closely related sequences. To assign V, D and J gene segments, CDR3 sequences were aligned to IMGT reference sequences. For a sequence to be retained, a match of at least six nucleotides was required to both a V gene segment and a J gene segment. Rearrangements were classified as productive when the CDR3 lacked stop codons and remained in frame with V and J, and all other rearrangements were classified as non-productive. CDR3 was defined according to IMGT convention as the region running from the second conserved V-encoded cysteine to the conserved J-encoded phenylalanine. The earlier analysis of about 560 of the donors excluded any sequence lacking an unambiguous match to a single V gene segment. An earlier analysis of a few hundred of the donors called V segments functional above 56.7% productive rearrangements and segregating when the between-donor standard deviation exceeded 5%. A statistical classification framework was developed to diagnose cytomegalovirus status using the catalog of TCR beta chain sequences. In a later analysis, TCR nucleotide sequences were compared against IMGT/GENE-DB human TR gene sequences so that V and J genes could be assigned. Using the TCRdist pipeline, a later analysis assigned CDR3 sequences along with most-parsimonious VDJ recombination scenarios. In a later analysis, each TCR beta chain was defined by its CDR3 amino acid sequence together with its V-gene family, and reads without a unique V-gene family were excluded. As a way to deal with suspected cross-contamination and a sequencing artifact, a later analysis dropped 592 nucleotide sequences that were highly shared and had low generation probability. A later analysis calculated a clonal expansion index for each public chain from normalized within-repertoire ranks of inferred template counts. In a later analysis, generation probabilities were computed using a VDJ recombination model fitted to out-of-frame rearrangements, and the results were checked against IGoR. A later analysis scored TCR-TCR, TCR-HLA and TCR-CMV co-occurrence with hypergeometric tests, applying a repertoire-size bias correction to TCR pairs. A later analysis estimated false discovery rates by permuting HLA or CMV assignments 20 times. In a later analysis, co-occurring TCRs were grouped using DBSCAN, with TCRdist sequence similarity added in when clustering inside HLA-allele-positive subsets. Repertoires with fewer than 30,000 or more than 120,000 public chains, plus five repertoires with anomalous nucleotide sharing, were excluded from co-occurrence clustering. TCRdb holds this immuneACCESS table with in-frame rearrangements only. Some clones are missing; in checked studies, unresolved V genes explain under half, and the rest has no known cause. Clone size and the V and J calls come from that table; the DNA yielded D and trimming. Within this sample are 170,000 or so clones, with roughly 80% of them counted one time only. 0.38% of the sample is in the top ten clones.

General findings and caveats noted by the study authors: A later analysis found that most CMV-associated TCR beta chains appeared HLA-restricted, with HLA associations seemingly driven largely by CMV exposure. In a later genetic analysis, fewer N-insertions in productive TCRs were reported among donors in an Asian-associated ancestry cluster than the roughly 700-donor mean. In a later genetic analysis, a missense DCLRE1C variant was associated with V-gene and J-gene trimming of TCR beta chains, and the association was replicated in an independent cohort. When HLA alleles, especially DR and DQ, strongly co-occurred, TCR associations were difficult to assign to individual alleles. The classifier was reported to diagnose cytomegalovirus status with high specificity and sensitivity in both the original cohort and the validation cohort. For the cohort, immune exposure information was limited to CMV serostatus. In an earlier analysis of fewer than 700 of the donors, most TCR beta V segments appeared in productive rearrangements about 87% or about 30% of the time, broadly matching IMGT annotations. A further reported finding was that TCR beta sequences accurately predicted the HLA-A and HLA-B alleles for most subjects in the first cohort. A later analysis found that HLA-associated TCR beta chains were more clonally expanded and had lower generation probabilities than equally common non-associated chains. This cohort had only TCR beta chains sequenced, and the lack of alpha or paired-chain data limited which features could be detected. The presence/absence analyses assumed that sequencing depth was roughly uniform across donors, and that assumption may not be true. The sequencing pipeline was judged likely to have produced a cluster of highly shared sequence variants as a technical artifact. At a false discovery rate of 0.05, a later analysis linked approximately 18,000 TCR beta sequences to specific HLA alleles. Most TCR sequences were observed very rarely across donors, whereas some public TCRs were present in many individuals. Because HLA typing was unavailable for some donors at each locus, only the typed subset was used in association tests. Because counts were too low, 15 to 20 rarely observed V segments, including chromosome 9 orphons, were excluded from the earlier analysis of 587 of the donors. According to a later analysis, TCR association rates differed among HLA loci, with DRB1 alleles showing the most associated TCRs and HLA-C alleles showing the fewest. Correlated functional status among segregating V segments might reflect linkage disequilibrium, but an unknown experimental factor could not be ruled out. Several of the top co-occurrence clusters appeared to be linked to parvovirus B19, influenza, CMV and Epstein-Barr virus, according to a later analysis. A few of the identified cytomegalovirus-associated TCR beta chains were confirmed in vitro to be specific for cytomegalovirus antigens. In the study, 150 to 200 TCR beta chains were listed as associated with cytomegalovirus. It was suggested by the authors that the approach could potentially be generalized to other disease states and immunological phenotypes.

The table lists this clone with a few counts. Its cognate antigen has yet to be identified. Base-call qualities are not available, and no considerably larger clone is one nucleotide away. The cohort consisted of 666 healthy bone marrow donors. Cohort members were all nominally healthy when sampled, although unrecorded immune exposures were likely present. The donor was CMV seronegative and belonged to the group of more than 300 seronegative cohort members. Each donor provided a peripheral blood sample, and peripheral blood mononuclear cells were used for TCR beta sequencing. Genomic DNA extraction from the blood cell samples was performed with the Qiagen DNeasy Blood Extraction Kit. Sequencing used PBMCs. The receptor's source is a boy aged 2 to 9 in good health and CMV-seronegative.

The CDR3 amino acid sequence is: CASSSGLRTSPYNEQFF. The nucleotide sequence reads TGCGCCAGCAGCTCGGGGCTCCGGACTAGCCCCTACAATGAGCAGTTCTTC. The chain was built from TRBV5-1 and TRBJ2-1; the central 8 bases match TRBD2. Relative to germline, V is missing 3 bases and J is missing 2 bases, with 10 bases of the junction outside any gene match. The germline V gene sets CDR1 to SGHRS and CDR2 to YFSETQ. Including cysteine and phenylalanine, the CDR3 has 17 amino acids. Only the CDR3 DNA stays, 51 bases, in frame from base 1.